This T cell receptor beta chain appears in the sequencing data of a study of blood T cell repertoires in COVID-19 (dated by TCRdb to the early 2020s). Context from the whole study: The collaborator samples originated in the United States, Italy and Spain and spanned the acute and convalescent phases of COVID-19. The prospective study material was composed of cDNA or gDNA derived from T cells, B-cell-depleted T cells, or PBMCs. The dataset comprised deeply sampled blood TCRbeta repertoires from subjects exposed to, actively infected with, or recovered from COVID-19. The repertoires were released in a freely available public database meant as a resource for research on the immune response to SARS-CoV-2. Samples were obtained from the ongoing ImmuneRACE study (first 160 participants) and from about 1,300 subjects provided by 6 global collaborators. A de-identified subject ID, COVID-19 status, age in years and sex were almost always included in the sample metadata. Where available, HLA class I and class II types were obtained from metadata supplied by the sample provider rather than from assay-based typing.

This clone was detected only once. It has no known antigen specificity. No quality values exist for individual bases; no much larger clone is one base distant. Whole blood was collected in K2EDTA tubes by collaborating institutions according to the institutions' own protocols. Collaborator samples were shipped for TCRbeta analysis as frozen whole blood, isolated PBMCs, or DNA extracted from either sample type. TCRbeta CDR3 regions were amplified from genomic DNA using the immunoSEQ Assay, a bias-controlled multiplex PCR. On the study's bioinformatics: Nucleated cell counts per sample were estimated from amplification of reference gene primers within the assay. To quantify the absolute abundance of each unique TCRbeta CDR3 rearrangement, sequence reads were collapsed and filtered. For each sample, productive Simpson clonality was calculated by taking the square root of Simpson's diversity index across productive rearrangements. What TCRdb holds here is the immuneACCESS table cut down to in-frame rearrangements. Part of the clones is not present; checked against another copy, under half of the missing clones reflect an unresolved V gene, and the others are unexplained. Clone size and the V and J calls come from that table; the DNA yielded D and trimming. The sample yields around 300,000 clones; 88% were counted once. Of the sample, roughly 4% is held by the ten largest clones.

Broad study findings and their caveats: How much clinical and demographic metadata was included differed by source and by participant, and the metadata was provided uncurated.

The germline V gene yields SGHTA for CDR1 and FQGNSA for CDR2. After removal of 1 base from V and 5 bases from J, the junction retains 8 bases not matched to a gene. Inclusive of the bounding cysteine and phenylalanine, the CDR3 is 17 residues long. The DNA shown is the 51-base CDR3, in frame from base 1. The chain is assembled from TRBV7-2 and TRBJ1-2; TRBD1 lines up with 12 middle nucleotides. The sequenced sample was peripheral blood. This receptor was obtained from a woman aged 50 to 60 with active or convalescent COVID-19. The DNA reads as follows: TGTGCCAGCAGCTTAGTAGGCGGGACAGGGGGCGCGTATGGCTACACCTTC. The translation is CASSLVGGTGGAYGYTF. The CDR3, completed at both ends by the reference TRBV7-2 and TRBJ1-2 genes, gives the full variable domain GAGVSQSPSNKVTEKGKDVELRCDPISGHTALYWYRQSLGQGLEFLIYFQGNSAPDKSGLPSDRFSAERTGGSVSTLTIQRTQQEDSAVYLCASSLVGGTGGAYGYTFGSGTRLTVV.